These 20 T cell receptor beta chains were sequenced from one sample in a study of blood T cells in healthy people across ages. Primed by a sample-barcoded 5' primer and a J-beta primer mix, a second PCR proceeded for 7 to 11 cycles. A single record per CDR3 protein comes from TCRdb applying MiXCR to the 5' RACE reads. Found here are more than 800,000 distinct CDR3 sequences, 25% to 35% of them singletons; the top ten hold 17%. Specimen: blood. Receptors were obtained from a woman aged 80 or over in good health.

The chain combines TRBV5-1 with TRBJ2-1, with 8 bases lining up with TRBD2. The CDR3 contains 15 residues. In germline, CDR1 is SGHRS, CDR2 YFSETQ. Germline trimming cut 1 base from V and 9 bases from J; bases unmatched to any gene: 9. Here the CDR3 reads CASSLKSGGLSEQFF. As DNA, the CDR3 is TGCGCCAGCAGCTTGAAGTCGGGGGGGCTTAGTGAGCAGTTCTTC.

For this clonotype: A much bigger clone sits one base away, suggesting this may be a read error. The chain links TRBV20-1 to TRBJ2-1, with TRBD1 matching 8 bases. The CDR3 totals 13 residues. Germline CDR1 and CDR2: DFQATT and SNEGSKA (reference sequence). V lost 6 bases to trimming and J lost 13 bases; unmatched junction nucleotides: 14. The CDR3: CSAPGQGEQTQFF. The DNA of the CDR3 is TGCAGTGCACCCGGACAGGGAGAACAGACCCAGTTCTTC.

This clonotype showed up many times. The J gene is TRBJ2-7, the V gene TRBV7-2; 8 positions agree with TRBD2. This CDR3 is 13 amino acids long. Germline CDR1 and CDR2: SGHTA and FQGNSA. Trimming at V came to 6 bases and at J to 4 bases, leaving 5 bases not matched to a gene. CDR3: CASSSRGGYEQYF. The DNA of the CDR3 is TGTGCCAGCAGTAGCCGCGGGGGGTACGAGCAGTACTTC.

This clonotype was detected ten times or more. The gene calls are TRBV6-2 or TRBV6-3 and TRBJ1-5; 11 bases are shared with TRBD1. V lost 2 bases and J lost 5; bases outside the gene matches: 20. Germline V gene sequence: CDR1 MNHEY, CDR2 SVGEGT. There are 21 residues in the CDR3. The CDR3 coding sequence is TGTGCCAGCAGTTACACTATGAACCGGGACAGGGGGTACCCAGGGCATCAGCCCCAGCATTTT. Amino acids: CASSYTMNRDRGYPGHQPQHF.

This clonotype came up many times. The V gene is TRBV11-2, the J gene TRBJ2-3, with 11 bases fitting TRBD1. The V and J ends lost 4 bases and 5 bases, in that order; junction bases with no gene match: 5. The V gene's germline CDR1 is SGHAT and CDR2 FQNNGV. CDR3 length: 15 amino acids. CDR3 DNA sequence: TGTGCCAGCAGCTCCCGGGACAGGGGGAAAGATACGCAGTATTTT. Translation gives CASSSRDRGKDTQYF.

This clonotype was seen a handful of times. The rearrangement joins TRBV30 to TRBJ1-2; 9 positions agree with TRBD1. This CDR3 spans 15 amino acids. CDR1 and CDR2 from the germline V gene are GTSNPN and SVGIG (reference sequence). V lost 6 bases, J lost 8 bases, and 16 bases stayed unmatched. The CDR3 protein is CACTRSPGQGKGYTF. In nucleotides, the CDR3 is TGTGCCTGTACGAGATCCCCGGGACAGGGTAAAGGCTACACCTTC.

This clonotype was seen more than once but under ten times. The chain is built from TRBV10-2 and TRBJ1-6; TRBD1 aligns across 8 bases. Germline-derived CDR1 and CDR2 are WSHSY and SAAADI. V shed 8 bases and J 9 bases; nucleotides not matched to a gene: 12. This CDR3 comprises 15 residues. The CDR3 is CASGEKQGVSSPLHF. The CDR3 DNA is TGCGCCAGCGGAGAAAAACAGGGGGTGTCTTCACCCCTCCACTTT.

This clonotype appeared once. The V and J genes are TRBV4-3 and TRBJ1-3; no reliable D call. The CDR3 loop spans 15 amino acids. Germline V lookup: CDR1 LGHNA, CDR2 YSLEER. The V and J ends lost 0 bases and 3 bases respectively, with 9 bases between them. CDR3: CASSQDAGYGNTIYF. The DNA for the CDR3 is TGCGCCAGCAGCCAAGATGCCGGATATGGAAACACCATATATTTT.

The rearrangement uses TRBV19 and TRBJ2-5, with a tentative D call TRBD2 (6 bases). V lost 8 bases, J lost 5 bases, and 15 bases lay in between. The CDR3 is 13 amino acids. CDR1 and CDR2 from the germline V gene are LNHDA and SQIVND (reference sequence). The CDR3: CASGPGVRETQYF. DNA of the CDR3: TGTGCCAGTGGACCGGGAGTGCGGGAGACCCAGTACTTC.

There are many counts of this clonotype. The chain uses TRBV3-1 and TRBJ2-1, with 13 bases aligning to TRBD2. J was trimmed by 5 bases and V by 1 base; bases with no gene match: 5. The CDR3 extends over 17 amino acids. Germline CDR1 LGHDT, CDR2 YNNKEL (reference sequence). This CDR3 is CASSQVGLAGIHNEQFF. As DNA, the CDR3 is TGTGCCAGCAGCCAAGTGGGACTAGCGGGGATCCACAATGAGCAGTTCTTC.

The chain employs TRBV20-1 and TRBJ1-1; D unresolved. Deletions cut 4 bases from V and 0 bases from J, with 15 bases between. Per the germline V gene, CDR1 is DFQATT and CDR2 is SNEGSKA (reference sequence). The CDR3 is made up of 15 amino acids. The CDR3 is CSANKVGGMNTEAFF. CDR3 nucleotides: TGCAGTGCTAACAAGGTCGGCGGGATGAACACTGAAGCTTTCTTT.

Note on this clonotype: A much larger clone lies a single base off, so this may be a read error. The chain is built from TRBV5-1 and TRBJ2-1; D is ambiguous. The end of the DNA aligns better with TRBJ2-7, so the J call may be wrong. This CDR3 is 16 amino acids long. CDR1 is SGHRS and CDR2 is YFSETQ in the germline V gene. This chain's CDR3 is CASSPLTASSYNEQYF. In DNA form, the CDR3 reads TGCGCCAGCAGCCCGTTAACAGCGAGCTCCTACAATGAGCAGTACTTC.

Turning to this clonotype: Since a much larger clone is just one base distant, this may be a read error. The chain couples TRBV5-1 to TRBJ2-7, with 10 bases lining up with TRBD1. The CDR3 contains 14 residues. CDR1 SGHRS and CDR2 YFSETQ come from the germline V gene. The CDR3 DNA reads as TGCGCCAACAGCTTGGAGACAGGGGGCCGCGAGCAGTACTTC. This gives the protein CANSLETGGREQYF.

CDR3 region: CASSQDTGTDPYF. The CDR3 DNA follows: TGTGCCAGCAGCCAAGATACAGGGACAGATCCGTATTTT. V and J are TRBV3-1 and TRBJ2-3, with 7 bases fitting TRBD1. Germline CDR1 LGHDT, CDR2 YNNKEL (reference sequence). With 0 bases clipped from V and 14 bases from J, the junction kept 8 bases outside the gene matches. The CDR3 runs to 13 residues.

The chain uses TRBV25-1 and TRBJ1-4; D is uncertain. The CDR3 runs to 11 residues. Germline assignment: CDR1 MGHDK and CDR2 SYGVNS. Deletions cut 4 bases from V and 7 bases from J, with 4 bases between. For the CDR3, the DNA is TGTGCCAGCAGTGTCGGTGAAAAACTGTTTTTT. This encodes CASSVGEKLFF.

This clonotype was counted ten times or more. The gene calls are TRBV20-1 and TRBJ2-1, with TRBD2 matching over 15 bases. With 5 bases clipped from V and 0 bases from J, the junction kept 11 bases outside the gene matches. The CDR3 is 19 amino acids. CDR1 DFQATT and CDR2 SNEGSKA come from the germline V gene (reference sequence). The CDR3 is CSAQPGTSGGLSSYNEQFF. The CDR3 DNA is TGCAGTGCTCAACCAGGGACTAGCGGGGGGCTTAGCTCCTACAATGAGCAGTTCTTC.

Turning to this clonotype: Possible read error: a much larger clone is one base away. The chain employs TRBV28 and TRBJ2-4; D is ambiguous. Judging by the DNA end, TRBJ2-7 fits better; the J call may be wrong. CDR3 length: 13 residues. CDR1 and CDR2 from the germline V gene are MDHEN and SYDVKM. The CDR3 reads CASRLRMFAEQYF. The CDR3 DNA is TGTGCCAGCAGGCTGAGAATGTTTGCCGAGCAGTACTTC.

The chain joins TRBV7-9 to TRBJ1-1; 7 nucleotides line up with TRBD1. The CDR3 totals 12 residues. Looked up from germline, CDR1 is SEHNR and CDR2 is FQNEAQ (reference sequence). Trimming removed 5 bases from V and 9 bases from J; junction bases left unmatched: 6. CDR3 DNA sequence: TGTGCCAGCAGCCAAGGGACAGAGAAAGCTTTCTTT. It codes for CASSQGTEKAFF.

This clonotype was seen repeatedly, ten times or more. This chain links TRBV20-1 with TRBJ2-7; 7 bases are a match to TRBD1. Trimming took 8 bases from V and 2 from J; bases not matched to a gene: 6. The germline CDR1 and CDR2 sequences are DFQATT and SNEGSKA (reference sequence). This CDR3 has 12 amino acids. The DNA of the CDR3 is TGCAGTCTCCGGGACAGACCCTACGAGCAGTACTTC. Its protein product is CSLRDRPYEQYF.

This clonotype has ten or more counts. The chain employs TRBV10-2 and TRBJ2-6; D uncertain. V lost 5 bases and J 3 bases, leaving 8 bases between the germline ends. This CDR3 spans 14 amino acids. In germline, CDR1 is WSHSY, CDR2 SAAADI. In nucleotides, the CDR3 is TGCGCCAGCAGTCCGGCCGATGGGGCCAACGTCCTGACTTTC. This gives the protein CASSPADGANVLTF.